Shown below are 16 T cell receptor beta chains from a single sample sequenced in a study of sequential checkpoint blockade in melanoma (dated by TCRdb to about 2019). Library construction relied on the immunoSEQ multiplex PCR assay. This is the immuneACCESS table as TCRdb keeps it, with only in-frame sequences that have V and J called. A part of the clones is gone; compared with another copy, unresolved V genes explain less than half, and the rest is unexplained. Here the sample has some 5,000 clones; about 73% occur a single time. Clones ranked in the top ten supply around 30% of the sample. The sample's treatment or condition label, in plain terms: randomized to nivolumab then ipilimumab (arm A) or the reverse (arm B). This specimen consisted of CD8+ T cells sorted from blood (inferred from file names), obtained from a patient given nivolumab and ipilimumab in sequence. The receptors were gathered from a human donor with melanoma.

The genes are TRBV9 and TRBJ1-2; 7 nucleotides match TRBD1. V was pared by 4 bases and J by 8 bases, with 8 bases of the junction left unmatched. Germline V CDR1 and CDR2: SGDLS, YYNGEE. The CDR3 has 13 amino acids. The CDR3 loop reads CASSSGTDRGYTF. In DNA, the CDR3 is TGTGCCAGCAGCTCCGGGACAGACCGCGGCTACACCTTC. The full variable domain, with the rest looked up from reference TRBV9 and TRBJ1-2, is DSGVTQTPKHLITATGQRVTLRCSPRSGDLSVYWYQQSLDQGLQFLIQYYNGEERAKGNILERFSAQQFPDLHSELNLSSLELGDSALYFCASSSGTDRGYTFGSGTRLTVV.

The chain links TRBV29-1 to TRBJ2-1; 9 bases are a match to TRBD2. The CDR3 contains 16 residues. The V gene's germline CDR1 is SQVTM and CDR2 ANQGSEA. The junction had 8 bases not matched to a gene; V was cut back by 3 bases and J by 2 bases. The CDR3 region has the DNA TGCAGCGTTGAGACCCATGCGGGGGGGACCTACAATGAGCAGTTCTTC. The encoded protein is CSVETHAGGTYNEQFF.

The V and J genes are TRBV7-6 and TRBJ1-2; TRBD1 is a possible D gene (5 bases). The V end lost 5 bases, the J end lost 3 bases, and 19 bases lay between the germline ends. The CDR3 totals 16 residues. From germline, CDR1 is SGHVS and CDR2 FNYEAQ. CDR3 bases: TGTGCCAGCAGCGTAAACCCGGACGGGGGGGACTATGGCTACACCTTC. As protein: CASSVNPDGGDYGYTF. Using reference TRBV7-6 and TRBJ1-2 for the parts outside the CDR3, the full variable domain is GAGVSQSPRYKVTKRGQDVALRCDPISGHVSLYWYRQALGQGPEFLTYFNYEAQQDKSGLPNDRFSAERPEGSISTLTIQRTEQRDSAMYRCASSVNPDGGDYGYTFGSGTRLTVV.

A single count supports this clone. This chain connects TRBV4-1 to TRBJ2-2; 8 nucleotides align to TRBD2. Germline loops: CDR1 MGHRA, CDR2 YSYEKL. With V trimmed by 7 bases and J by 4 bases, 17 bases remained unmatched. The length of the CDR3 is 18 residues. The CDR3 DNA reads as TGCGCCAGCACACCGGGGGGGGCGGGTTCGAGGAGCACCGGGGAGCTGTTTTTT. It codes for CASTPGGAGSRSTGELFF.

The rearrangement joins TRBV7-3 to TRBJ2-2; 10 bases agree with TRBD1. CDR1 and CDR2 from the germline V gene are SGHTA and FQGTGA. V lost 5 bases, J lost 7 bases, and 7 bases stayed unmatched. This CDR3 spans 15 amino acids. The DNA for the CDR3 is TGTGCCAGCAGCCAAAGACAGGGGGCTGGCGGGGAGCTGTTTTTT. Protein: CASSQRQGAGGELFF.

The chain combines TRBV2 with TRBJ2-7, with D possibly TRBD2 on 6 matching bases. The germline V and J ends were trimmed by 8 bases and 2 bases, with 13 bases remaining between them. The CDR3 consists of 13 residues. The V gene's germline CDR1 is SNHLY and CDR2 FYNNEI. As DNA, the CDR3 is TGTGCCAGCCTGGGTCGGGAGACCTACGAGCAGTACTTC. Protein sequence: CASLGRETYEQYF. Full variable domain (missing parts from reference TRBV2 and TRBJ2-7): EPEVTQTPSHQVTQMGQEVILRCVPISNHLYFYWYRQILGQKVEFLVSFYNNEISEKSEIFDDQFSVERPDGSNFTLKIRSTKLEDSAMYFCASLGRETYEQYFGPGTRLTVT.

V and J are TRBV7-8 and TRBJ2-3; D is perhaps TRBD1 (6 bases). The length of the CDR3 is 14 residues. The V gene's germline CDR1 is SGHVS and CDR2 FQNEAQ. Trimming shortened V by 2 bases and J by 5 bases, and 11 bases separated the two germline ends. The CDR3: CASSLRVGQDTQYF. In DNA, the CDR3 is TGTGCCAGCAGCTTACGTGTGGGACAAGATACGCAGTATTTT.

This chain uses TRBV11-2 with TRBJ1-2; D is perhaps TRBD1 (5 bases). The CDR3 is 13 amino acids. From germline, CDR1 is SGHAT and CDR2 FQNNGV. The V gene lost 0 bases and the J gene lost 9 bases, with 11 bases spanning the gap. DNA of the CDR3: TGTGCCAGCAGCTTAGAAGACAGCCCGAGCTACACCTTC. The encoded protein is CASSLEDSPSYTF.

The V and J genes are TRBV10-3 and TRBJ2-1; maybe TRBD2 (5 bases). Trimming removed 7 bases from V and 1 base from J, with 11 bases in between. Germline V gene sequence: CDR1 ENHRY, CDR2 SYGVKD. This CDR3 has 14 amino acids. CDR3 coding DNA: TGTGCCATCACCGAGGGTGTATCCTACAATGAGCAGTTCTTC. Encoded protein: CAITEGVSYNEQFF.

This chain joins TRBV19 and TRBJ1-2, with 7 bases aligning to TRBD1. Germline values: CDR1 LNHDA, CDR2 SQIVND (reference sequence). J was trimmed by 2 bases and V by 6 bases; bases with no gene match: 0. CDR3 length equals 12 residues. CDR3 bases: TGTGCCAGTAGGACAGGGAACTATGGCTACACCTTC. Protein product: CASRTGNYGYTF.

In DNA, the CDR3 is TGTGCCAGCAGCCAGCTAGACAGCCCCAGGGACTACGAGCAGTACTTC. It yields the protein CASSQLDSPRDYEQYF. The chain uses TRBV4-2 and TRBJ2-7, with D maybe TRBD1 (5 bases). In germline, CDR1 is LGHNA, CDR2 YNFKEQ. The CDR3 covers 16 residues. The ends were cut back, 3 bases at V and 3 bases at J, with 18 bases in the middle.

This sequence joins TRBV5-6 and TRBJ1-3; D unresolved. The CDR3 loop spans 17 amino acids. Between the trimmed V and J ends, which lost 1 base and 4 bases, there was a span of 18 bases. Germline CDR1 is SGHDT and CDR2 is YYEEEE. In nucleotides, the CDR3 is TGTGCCAGCAGCTTGACGCCCCGAGTAATCTCGGGAAACACCATATATTTT. It is translated as CASSLTPRVISGNTIYF.

The chain combines TRBV13 with TRBJ2-7; 7 nucleotides align to TRBD2. CDR1 and CDR2 (germline): PRHDT, FYEKMQ (reference sequence). The CDR3 is 14 residues long. V shed 3 bases, J shed 1 base, and the junction held 3 bases outside the gene matches. The CDR3: CASSFGRGSYEQYF. Written as DNA, the CDR3 is TGTGCCAGCAGCTTCGGGCGGGGGTCCTACGAGCAGTACTTC. The variable domain in full, with the rest retrieved from reference TRBV13 and TRBJ2-7, is AAGVIQSPRHLIKEKRETATLKCYPIPRHDTVYWYQQGPGQDPQFLISFYEKMQSDKGSIPDRFSAQQFSDYHSELNMSSLELGDSALYFCASSFGRGSYEQYFGPGTRLTVT.

The V gene is TRBV5-6, the J gene TRBJ1-5; maybe TRBD1 (6 bases). Germline-derived CDR1 and CDR2 are SGHDT and YYEEEE. The V and J ends lost 0 bases and 2 bases respectively, with 12 bases between them. The CDR3 length is 16 residues. The CDR3 DNA sequence: TGTGCCAGCAGCTTGGCCCGACAGGTCGGCAATCAGCCCCAGCATTTT. It specifies CASSLARQVGNQPQHF.

This chain uses TRBV4-2 with TRBJ2-2, with D maybe TRBD2 (6 bases). With 2 bases removed from V and 4 bases from J, the gap between germline ends came to 14 bases. This CDR3 is 16 amino acids long. CDR1 LGHNA and CDR2 YNFKEQ come from the germline V gene. This chain's CDR3 is CASSQQQLAPTGELFF. The CDR3 DNA reads TGTGCCAGCAGCCAACAGCAACTAGCTCCCACCGGGGAGCTGTTTTTT.

The chain employs TRBV19 and TRBJ1-5; a possible D gene is TRBD1 (6 bases). V gave up 9 bases and J gave up 0 bases, with 15 bases separating them. CDR3 size: 15 residues. Germline V gene data show CDR1 as LNHDA and CDR2 as SQIVND (reference sequence). The CDR3 region is CASRWEGDSNQPQHF. CDR3 DNA sequence: TGTGCCAGCCGATGGGAGGGGGATAGCAATCAGCCCCAGCATTTT.